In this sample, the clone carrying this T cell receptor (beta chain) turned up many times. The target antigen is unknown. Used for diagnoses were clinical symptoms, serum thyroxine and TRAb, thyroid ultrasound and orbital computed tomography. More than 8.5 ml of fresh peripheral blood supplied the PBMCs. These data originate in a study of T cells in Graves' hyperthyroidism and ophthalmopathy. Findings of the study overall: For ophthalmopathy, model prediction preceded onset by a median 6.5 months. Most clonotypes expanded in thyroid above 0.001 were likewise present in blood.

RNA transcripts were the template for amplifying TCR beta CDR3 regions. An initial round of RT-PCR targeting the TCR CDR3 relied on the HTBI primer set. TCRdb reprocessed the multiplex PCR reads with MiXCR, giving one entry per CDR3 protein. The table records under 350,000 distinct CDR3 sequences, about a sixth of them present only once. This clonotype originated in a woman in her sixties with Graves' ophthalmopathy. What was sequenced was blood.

The CDR3 is CSASPPMADPTDTQYF. The CDR3 coding sequence is TGCAGTGCTAGTCCCCCAATGGCGGATCCCACAGATACGCAGTATTTT. This sequence joins TRBV20-1 and TRBJ2-3; unclear D gene. The V gene's germline CDR1 is DFQATT and CDR2 SNEGSKA (reference sequence). The ends were cut back, 3 bases at V and 2 bases at J, with 18 bases in the middle. The CDR3 has 16 amino acids.